Sequencing of this TCR beta chain was carried out in a study of T-cell memory formation after mild COVID-19. Study details: TCR clusters were largely donor specific.

TCRdb itself ran the 5' RACE reads through MiXCR, one entry per CDR3 protein. Seen here are 350,000 to 400,000 distinct CDR3 sequences, around 20% observed once, and the top ten hold roughly an eighth. The germline gives CDR1 SGHVS, CDR2 FNYEAQ. The CDR3 runs 14 residues. V dropped 5 bases and J dropped 4 bases, with 15 bases sitting between them. Study-wide findings and caveats: CM and EM subsets held most contracting CD4+ clones; EMRA held CD8+ ones.

Worth noting for this clonotype: The antigen is not known.

Sequencing was performed on PBMCs or a T cell subset sorted from them (not recorded which). The chain is built from TRBV7-6 and TRBJ2-7; D is perhaps TRBD1 or TRBD2 (7 bases each). The sequence was collected from an adult woman who had mild COVID-19 (a few samples of this study predate the infection). Cell type and time point are not known. The CDR3 DNA is TGTGCCAGCAGCCAGCGACAGGGAGGGTACGAGCAGTACTTC. Protein: CASSQRQGGYEQYF.